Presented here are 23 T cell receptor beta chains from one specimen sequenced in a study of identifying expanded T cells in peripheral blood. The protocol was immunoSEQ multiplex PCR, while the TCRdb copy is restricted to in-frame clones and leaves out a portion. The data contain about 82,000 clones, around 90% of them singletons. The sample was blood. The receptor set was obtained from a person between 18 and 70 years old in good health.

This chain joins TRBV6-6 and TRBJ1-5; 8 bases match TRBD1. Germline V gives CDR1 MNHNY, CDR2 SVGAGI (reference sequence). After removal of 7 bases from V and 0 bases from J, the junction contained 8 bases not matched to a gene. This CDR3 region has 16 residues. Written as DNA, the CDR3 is TGTGCCAGCACCACCGAGACAGGGGATAGCAATCAGCCCCAGCATTTT. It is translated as CASTTETGDSNQPQHF.

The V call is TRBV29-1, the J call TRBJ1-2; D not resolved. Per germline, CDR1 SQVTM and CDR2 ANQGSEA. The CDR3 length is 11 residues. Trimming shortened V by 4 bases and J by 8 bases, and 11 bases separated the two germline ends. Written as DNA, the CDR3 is TGCAGCGTTGTATCGGCGGAAGGCTACACCTTC. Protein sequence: CSVVSAEGYTF. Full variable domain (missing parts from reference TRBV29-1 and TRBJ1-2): SAVISQKPSRDICQRGTSLTIQCQVDSQVTMMFWYRQQPGQSLTLIATANQGSEATYESGFVIDKFPISRPNLTFSTLTVSNMSPEDSSIYLCSVVSAEGYTFGSGTRLTVV.

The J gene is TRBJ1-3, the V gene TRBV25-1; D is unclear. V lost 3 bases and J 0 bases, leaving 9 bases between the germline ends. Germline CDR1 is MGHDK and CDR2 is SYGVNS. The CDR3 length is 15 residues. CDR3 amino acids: CASSEGGFSGNTIYF. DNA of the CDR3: TGTGCCAGCAGTGAGGGAGGATTCTCTGGAAACACCATATATTTT.

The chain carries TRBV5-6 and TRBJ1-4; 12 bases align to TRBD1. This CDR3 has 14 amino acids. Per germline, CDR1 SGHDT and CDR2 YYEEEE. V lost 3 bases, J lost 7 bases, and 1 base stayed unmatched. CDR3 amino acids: CASSWGQGAEKLFF. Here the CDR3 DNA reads TGTGCCAGCAGCTGGGGACAGGGGGCTGAAAAACTGTTTTTT. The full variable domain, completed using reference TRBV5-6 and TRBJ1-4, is DAGVTQSPTHLIKTRGQQVTLRCSPKSGHDTVSWYQQALGQGPQFIFQYYEEEERQRGNFPDRFSGHQFPNYSSELNVNALLLGDSALYLCASSWGQGAEKLFFGSGTQLSVL.

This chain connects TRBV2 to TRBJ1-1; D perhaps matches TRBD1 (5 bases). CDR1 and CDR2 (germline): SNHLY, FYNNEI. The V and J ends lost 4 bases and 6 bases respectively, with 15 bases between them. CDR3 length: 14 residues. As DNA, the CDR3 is TGTGCCAGCAGTGGGGACCCTCAATGGGCTGAAGCTTTCTTT. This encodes CASSGDPQWAEAFF.

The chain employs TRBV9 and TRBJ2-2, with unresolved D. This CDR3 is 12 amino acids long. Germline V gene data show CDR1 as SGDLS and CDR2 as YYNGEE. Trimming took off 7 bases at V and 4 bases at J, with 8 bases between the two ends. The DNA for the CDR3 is TGTGCCAGCGCACCCTTCACCGGGGAGCTGTTTTTT. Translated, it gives CASAPFTGELFF.

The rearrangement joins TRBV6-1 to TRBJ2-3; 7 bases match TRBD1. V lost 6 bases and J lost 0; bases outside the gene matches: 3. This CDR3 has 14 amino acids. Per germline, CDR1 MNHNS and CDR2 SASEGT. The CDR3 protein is CASRTTGSTDTQYF. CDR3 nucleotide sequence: TGTGCCAGCAGGACGACAGGGAGCACAGATACGCAGTATTTT.

This chain's CDR3 is CASSQDGDRDNEQFF. The CDR3, as DNA: TGTGCCAGCAGCCAAGATGGGGACCGGGACAATGAGCAGTTCTTC. The rearrangement joins TRBV4-2 to TRBJ2-1, with D perhaps assigned TRBD1 or TRBD2 (5 bases each). V lost 0 bases to trimming and J lost 5 bases, with 11 bases between them. The length of the CDR3 is 15 residues. CDR1 is LGHNA, CDR2 YNFKEQ, per germline.

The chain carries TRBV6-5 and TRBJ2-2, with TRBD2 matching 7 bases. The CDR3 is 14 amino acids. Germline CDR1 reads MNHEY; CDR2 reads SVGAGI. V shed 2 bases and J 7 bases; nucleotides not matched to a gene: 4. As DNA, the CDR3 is TGTGCCAGCAGTTACATGGCGGGGGTCGGGGAGCTGTTTTTT. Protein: CASSYMAGVGELFF.

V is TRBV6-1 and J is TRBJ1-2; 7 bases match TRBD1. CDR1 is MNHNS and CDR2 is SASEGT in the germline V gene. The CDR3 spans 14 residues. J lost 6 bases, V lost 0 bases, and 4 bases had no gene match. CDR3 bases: TGTGCCAGCAGTGAAGCGGGGACAGTAGATGGCTACACCTTC. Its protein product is CASSEAGTVDGYTF.

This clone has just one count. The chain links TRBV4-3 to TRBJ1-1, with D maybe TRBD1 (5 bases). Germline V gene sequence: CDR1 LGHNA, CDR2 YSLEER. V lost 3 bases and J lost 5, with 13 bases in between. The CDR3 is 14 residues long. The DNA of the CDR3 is TGCGCCAGCAGCCAGCTCGGGACCGCAACTGAAGCTTTCTTT. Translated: CASSQLGTATEAFF.

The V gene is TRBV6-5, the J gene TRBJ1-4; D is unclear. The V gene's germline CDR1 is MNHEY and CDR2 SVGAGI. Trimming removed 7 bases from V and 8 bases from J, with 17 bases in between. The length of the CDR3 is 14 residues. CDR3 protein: CASISGLKGEKLFF. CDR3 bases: TGTGCCAGCATATCGGGTCTCAAAGGGGAAAAACTGTTTTTT.

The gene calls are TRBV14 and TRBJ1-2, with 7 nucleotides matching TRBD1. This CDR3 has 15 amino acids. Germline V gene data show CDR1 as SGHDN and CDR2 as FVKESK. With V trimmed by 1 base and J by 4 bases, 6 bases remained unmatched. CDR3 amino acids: CASSQVAGQVYGYTF. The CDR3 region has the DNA TGTGCCAGCAGCCAAGTAGCAGGACAGGTCTATGGCTACACCTTC.

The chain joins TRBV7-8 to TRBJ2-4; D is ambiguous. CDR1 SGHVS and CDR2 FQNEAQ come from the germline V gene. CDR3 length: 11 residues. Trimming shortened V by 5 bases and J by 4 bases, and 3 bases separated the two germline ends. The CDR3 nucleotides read TGTGCCAGCAGCCTAAAAAACATTCAGTACTTC. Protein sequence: CASSLKNIQYF.

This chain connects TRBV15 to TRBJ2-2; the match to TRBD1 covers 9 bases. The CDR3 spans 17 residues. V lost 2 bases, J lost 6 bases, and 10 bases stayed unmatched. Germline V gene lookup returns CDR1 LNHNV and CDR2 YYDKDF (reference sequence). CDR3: CATSRKLGTGTSGELFF. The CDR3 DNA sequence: TGTGCCACCAGCAGAAAACTGGGGACAGGGACCTCCGGGGAGCTGTTTTTT.

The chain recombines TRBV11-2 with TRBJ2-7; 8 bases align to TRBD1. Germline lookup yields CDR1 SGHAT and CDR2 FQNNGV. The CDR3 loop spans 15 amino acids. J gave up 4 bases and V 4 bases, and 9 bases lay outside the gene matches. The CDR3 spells CASSSRQGSLYEQYF. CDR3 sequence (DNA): TGTGCCAGCAGCTCCAGACAGGGGAGTTTATACGAGCAGTACTTC.

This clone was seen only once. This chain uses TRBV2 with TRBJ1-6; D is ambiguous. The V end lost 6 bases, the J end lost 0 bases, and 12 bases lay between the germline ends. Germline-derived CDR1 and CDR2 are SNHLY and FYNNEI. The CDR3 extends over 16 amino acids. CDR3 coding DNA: TGTGCCAGCAGCGCCTATGGCAGCTCCTATAATTCACCCCTCCACTTT. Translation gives CASSAYGSSYNSPLHF.

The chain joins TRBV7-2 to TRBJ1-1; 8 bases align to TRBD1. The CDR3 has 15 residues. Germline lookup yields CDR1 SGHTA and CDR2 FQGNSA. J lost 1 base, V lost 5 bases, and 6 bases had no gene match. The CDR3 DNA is TGTGCCAGCAGCACTCAAACAGGGGGGAACACTGAAGCTTTCTTT. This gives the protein CASSTQTGGNTEAFF. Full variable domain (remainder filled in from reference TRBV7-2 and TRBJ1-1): GAGVSQSPSNKVTEKGKDVELRCDPISGHTALYWYRQSLGQGLEFLIYFQGNSAPDKSGLPSDRFSAERTGGSVSTLTIQRTQQEDSAVYLCASSTQTGGNTEAFFGQGTRLTVV.

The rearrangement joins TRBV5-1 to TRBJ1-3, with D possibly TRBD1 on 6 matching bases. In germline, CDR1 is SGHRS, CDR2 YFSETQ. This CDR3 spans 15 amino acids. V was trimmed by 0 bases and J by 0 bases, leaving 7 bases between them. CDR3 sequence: CASSLGQVSGNTIYF. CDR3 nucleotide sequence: TGCGCCAGCAGCTTGGGACAGGTCTCTGGAAACACCATATATTTT. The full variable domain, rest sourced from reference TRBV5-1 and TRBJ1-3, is KAGVTQTPRYLIKTRGQQVTLSCSPISGHRSVSWYQQTPGQGLQFLFEYFSETQRNKGNFPGRFSGRQFSNSRSEMNVSTLELGDSALYLCASSLGQVSGNTIYFGEGSWLTVV.

The CDR3 DNA is TGCGCCAGCAGCTTTGGGGGAAACTCCTACGAGCAGTACTTC. This sequence encodes CASSFGGNSYEQYF. The rearrangement uses TRBV5-1 and TRBJ2-7, with D perhaps matching TRBD1 or TRBD2 (5 bases each). V was trimmed by 2 bases and J by 0 bases, leaving 9 bases between them. Looked up from germline, CDR1 is SGHRS and CDR2 is YFSETQ. The CDR3 consists of 14 residues.

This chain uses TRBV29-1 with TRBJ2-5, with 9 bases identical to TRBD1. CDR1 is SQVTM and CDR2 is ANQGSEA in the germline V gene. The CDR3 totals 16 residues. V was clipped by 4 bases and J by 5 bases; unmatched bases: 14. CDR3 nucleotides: TGCAGCGTTGTCCGACCTGAGACAGGGGGAAAGGAGACCCAGTACTTC. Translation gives CSVVRPETGGKETQYF. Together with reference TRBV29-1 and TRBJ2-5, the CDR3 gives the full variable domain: SAVISQKPSRDICQRGTSLTIQCQVDSQVTMMFWYRQQPGQSLTLIATANQGSEATYESGFVIDKFPISRPNLTFSTLTVSNMSPEDSSIYLCSVVRPETGGKETQYFGPGTRLLVL.

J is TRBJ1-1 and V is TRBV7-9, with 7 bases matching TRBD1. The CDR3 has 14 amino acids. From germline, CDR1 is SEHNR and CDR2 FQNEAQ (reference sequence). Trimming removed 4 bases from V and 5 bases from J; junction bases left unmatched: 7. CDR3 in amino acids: CASSSTGARTEAFF. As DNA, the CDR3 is TGTGCCAGCAGCTCCACAGGGGCACGAACTGAAGCTTTCTTT. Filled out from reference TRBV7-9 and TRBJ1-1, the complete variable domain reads DTGVSQNPRHKITKRGQNVTFRCDPISEHNRLYWYRQTLGQGPEFLTYFQNEAQLEKSRLLSDRFSAERPKGSFSTLEIQRTEQGDSAMYLCASSSTGARTEAFFGQGTRLTVV.

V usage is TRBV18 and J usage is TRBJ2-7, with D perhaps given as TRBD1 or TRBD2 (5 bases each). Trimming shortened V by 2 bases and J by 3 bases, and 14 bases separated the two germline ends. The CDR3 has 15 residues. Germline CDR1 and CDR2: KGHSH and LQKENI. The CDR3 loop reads CASSPNRRNGYEQYF. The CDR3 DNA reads TGTGCCAGCTCACCAAACAGGAGGAACGGCTACGAGCAGTACTTC.